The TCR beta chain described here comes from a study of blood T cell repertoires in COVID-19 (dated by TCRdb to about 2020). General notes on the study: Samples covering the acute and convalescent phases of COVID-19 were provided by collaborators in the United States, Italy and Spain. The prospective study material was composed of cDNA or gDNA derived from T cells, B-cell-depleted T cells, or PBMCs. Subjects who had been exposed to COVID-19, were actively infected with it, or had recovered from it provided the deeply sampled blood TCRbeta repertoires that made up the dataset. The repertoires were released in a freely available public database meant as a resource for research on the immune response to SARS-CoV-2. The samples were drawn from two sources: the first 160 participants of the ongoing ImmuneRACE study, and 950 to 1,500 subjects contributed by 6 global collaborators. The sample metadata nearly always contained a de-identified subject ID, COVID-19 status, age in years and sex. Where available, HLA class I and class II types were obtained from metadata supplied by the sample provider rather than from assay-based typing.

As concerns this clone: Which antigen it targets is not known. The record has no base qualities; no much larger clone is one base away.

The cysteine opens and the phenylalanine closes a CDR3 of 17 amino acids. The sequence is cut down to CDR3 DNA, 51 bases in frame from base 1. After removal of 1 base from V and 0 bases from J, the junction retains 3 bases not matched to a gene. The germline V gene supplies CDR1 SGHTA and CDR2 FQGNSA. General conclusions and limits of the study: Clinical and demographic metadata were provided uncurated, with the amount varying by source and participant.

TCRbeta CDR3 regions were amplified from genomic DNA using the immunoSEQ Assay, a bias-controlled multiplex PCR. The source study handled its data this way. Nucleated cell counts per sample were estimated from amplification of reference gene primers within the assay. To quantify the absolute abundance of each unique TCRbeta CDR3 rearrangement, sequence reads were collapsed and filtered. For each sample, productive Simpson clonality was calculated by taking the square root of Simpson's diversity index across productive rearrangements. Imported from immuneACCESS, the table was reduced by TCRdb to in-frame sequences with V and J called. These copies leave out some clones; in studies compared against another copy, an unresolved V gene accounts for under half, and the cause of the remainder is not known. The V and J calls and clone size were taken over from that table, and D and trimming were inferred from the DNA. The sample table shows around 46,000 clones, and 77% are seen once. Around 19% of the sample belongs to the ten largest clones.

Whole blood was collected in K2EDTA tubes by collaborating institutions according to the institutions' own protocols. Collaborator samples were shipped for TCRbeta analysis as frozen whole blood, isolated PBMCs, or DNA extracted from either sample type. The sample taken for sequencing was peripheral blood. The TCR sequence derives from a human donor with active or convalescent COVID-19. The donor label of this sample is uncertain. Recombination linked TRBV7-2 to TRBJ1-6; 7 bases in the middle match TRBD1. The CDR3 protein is CASSLGPGGSYNSPLHF. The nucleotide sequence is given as TGTGCCAGCAGCTTAGGACCAGGGGGCTCCTATAATTCACCCCTCCACTTT.